This T cell receptor (beta chain) is from a study of patients and donors after allogeneic stem cell transplantation. TCRdb redid the calling of the RT-PCR reads with MiXCR, one entry per CDR3 protein. The sample holds 900,000 to 1,000,000 distinct CDR3 sequences, about a sixth seen once. In this sample, this clonotype turned up a few times. Germline CDR1 SGHAT, CDR2 FQNNGV. There are 15 residues in the CDR3. Between the trimmed V and J ends, which lost 4 bases and 2 bases, there was a span of 15 bases. The sequence derives from a human donor who was either an allogeneic HSCT recipient or a stem cell or donor lymphocyte infusion donor (not recorded which). It is not recorded whose cells these are; they may come from a transplant donor. The sequencing sample was made of blood, either unsorted or a sorted T cell fraction (not recorded which). The rearrangement joins TRBV11-2 to TRBJ2-7; maybe TRBD1 (6 bases). The CDR3 protein is CASSSGVGPTYEQYF. CDR3 nucleotides: TGTGCCAGCAGCTCAGGGGTCGGGCCGACCTACGAGCAGTACTTC.